This TCR beta chain originates from a study of cytomegalovirus exposure and HLA in healthy donors. Germline V gene lookup returns CDR1 SGHRS and CDR2 YFSETQ. The J segment lost 12 bases and the V segment lost 3 bases, leaving 11 bases of the junction unmatched. There are 15 residues in the CDR3. The donors were members of the validation cohort, which comprised 120 subjects and was separate from the first cohort of 730 or so subjects. Points on this clone: Its antigen remains unidentified.

Study-wide results and limits: In vitro work confirmed that a few CMV-associated chains recognize CMV antigens. Some public TCRs appeared in many individuals, while most sequences were rare. In a later analysis, first-cohort TCR clusters were found to tend to co-occur in the 130 or so validation repertoires.

Sequencing was performed with immunoSEQ multiplex PCR; in TCRdb, only in-frame clones are kept and a portion is missing. The table lists about 240,000 clones, approximately 90% of them singletons. The TCR originated in a man younger than 35 in good health and CMV-seronegative. The rearrangement uses TRBV5-1 and TRBJ1-6; 8 nucleotides line up with TRBD1. The source material was PBMCs. Written as DNA, the CDR3 is TGCGCCAGCAGCTGGGGACAGGATCATGTGAGACCCCTCCACTTT. Protein sequence: CASSWGQDHVRPLHF.